Presented here are 8 T cell receptor beta chains from one specimen sequenced in a study of CXCR3-negative and CXCR3-positive naive CD8 T cells. Study observations and caveats: CXCR3-positive naive cells had TRB CDR3s that were more hydrophobic than CXCR3-negative naive cells had.

5' RACE that incorporated UMI labels was used to prepare the TRB cDNA libraries. No DNA is given; TCRdb re-called the 5' RACE reads and lists each CDR3 protein once. The repertoire table contains over 150,000 distinct CDR3 sequences. Antigens of these TCRs are unknown. Sequencing was done on a sample of naive CXCR3+ CD8+ T cells from blood. Sample subset: CD45RO-CCR7+CD27+CD95- naive CD8+ T cells expressing CXCR3 (TNR3+). The receptors shown here come from a human donor in good health. Some clones in this sample may be carry-over from other donors' samples.

The chain joins TRBV5-5 to TRBJ2-5; TCRdb calls TRBD1, which cannot be checked without DNA. Germline V gene data show CDR1 as SGHKS and CDR2 as YYEKEE (reference sequence). The CDR3 is 15 amino acids. CDR3 sequence: CASSLRTGGRETQYF.

The J gene is TRBJ2-4, the V gene TRBV2; the TCRdb D gene call, TRBD1, has no DNA to confirm it. The CDR3 spans 14 residues. From germline, CDR1 is SNHLY and CDR2 FYNNEI. CDR3 sequence reads: CASEQGAPQNIQYF.

The chain carries TRBV5-1 and TRBJ2-7; there is no DNA to check the TCRdb D call of TRBD2. Germline CDR1 is SGHRS and CDR2 is YFSETQ. The CDR3 sequence is 13 residues long. CDR3 region: CASSSGLHYEQYF.

Here the CDR3 reads CASSYSAGPGTQYF. V gene TRBV6-5 combines with J gene TRBJ2-5; the D call of TRBD1 rests on TCRdb alone, since no DNA is present to check it. The germline V gene encodes CDR1 MNHEY and CDR2 SVGAGI. CDR3 size: 14 residues.

The CDR3 region is CASRREDNEQFF. The chain recombines TRBV3-1 with TRBJ2-1; TCRdb outputs TRBD2, but without DNA this stays unchecked. Germline V CDR1 and CDR2: LGHDT, YNNKEL (reference sequence). This CDR3 comprises 12 residues.

This rearrangement joins TRBV28 to TRBJ2-1; there is no DNA to check the TCRdb D call of TRBD2. The length of the CDR3 is 16 residues. Germline CDR1 is MDHEN and CDR2 is SYDVKM. CDR3 loop: CASSLPGTSGGNEQFF.

V and J are TRBV28 and TRBJ1-1; TCRdb outputs TRBD1, but without DNA this stays unchecked. The CDR3 has 14 amino acids. The V gene's germline CDR1 is MDHEN and CDR2 SYDVKM. CDR3 amino acids: CASTDRGLATEAFF.

The V and J genes are TRBV28 and TRBJ1-1. CDR1 and CDR2 from the germline V gene are MDHEN and SYDVKM. The CDR3 is made up of 16 amino acids. CDR3 residues: CASSPLGQGVNTEAFF.